The 5 T cell receptor beta chains given below trace back to one sample, sequenced in a study of T cell repertoires in cytomegalovirus infection. TCRdb ran MiXCR on the reads and lists one entry per CDR3 protein. Among tens of thousands of distinct CDR3 sequences, more than 15% were seen once, and the ten largest hold more than 20%. These receptors have no identified antigens. The source was CD8+ T cells from cultured PBMCs, collected from culture after CMV antigen stimulation. These receptor sequences come from a human donor in good health (CMV status not recorded). Some clones in this sample may be carry-over from other donors' samples.

The genes are TRBV12-3 or TRBV12-4 and TRBJ2-1; tentative D call: TRBD1 (5 bases). Trimming pared 6 bases from V and 2 bases from J, leaving 17 bases between. The CDR3 sequence is 16 residues long. DNA of the CDR3: TGTGCCAGCAGCCAGACAGCCCTTCGGCCCTACAATGAGCAGTTCTTC. Translated, it gives CASSQTALRPYNEQFF.

In its sample, this clonotype was seen a few times. This chain uses TRBV6-2 or TRBV6-3 with TRBJ2-3, with 11 bases identical to TRBD2. Losses at the gene ends were 3 bases for V and 2 bases for J; bases not matched to a gene: 7. The germline V gene has CDR1 MNHEY and CDR2 SVGEGT. This CDR3 spans 17 amino acids. The chain's CDR3 is CASSYLLAGGITDTQYF. The CDR3 DNA is TGTGCCAGCAGTTATCTCCTAGCGGGGGGAATCACAGATACGCAGTATTTT.

The chain employs TRBV24-1 and TRBJ2-7; D may be TRBD1 or TRBD2 (5 bases each). This CDR3 comprises 13 residues. V lost 0 bases to trimming and J lost 7 bases, with 9 bases between them. CDR1 and CDR2 (germline): KGHDR, SFDVKD. The CDR3 region is CATSDLGGWEQYF. The DNA for the CDR3 is TGTGCCACCAGTGATTTGGGGGGATGGGAGCAGTACTTC.

A few counts support this clonotype. The chain uses TRBV7-8 and TRBJ2-1; 8 bases are a match to TRBD2. Germline V lookup: CDR1 SGHVS, CDR2 FQNEAQ. The V segment lost 2 bases and the J segment 1 base; nucleotides outside the gene matches: 7. The CDR3 is 17 residues long. The CDR3 protein is CASSLLGGDFSYNEQFF. DNA for the CDR3: TGTGCCAGCAGCTTACTCGGGGGGGACTTTTCCTACAATGAGCAGTTCTTC.

This clonotype was recorded a few times. The DNA for the CDR3 is TGTGCCAGCAGCGTATCGGGGGGCCCCATGAGTACGCAGTATTTT. This gives the protein CASSVSGGPMSTQYF. This rearrangement joins TRBV9 to TRBJ2-3; weak D call: TRBD2 (7 bases). Germline-derived CDR1 and CDR2 are SGDLS and YYNGEE. The CDR3 has 15 residues. With 1 base removed from V and 8 bases from J, the gap between germline ends came to 17 bases.